A single T cell receptor (beta chain) is shown here with its context. There is no known antigen for this receptor. Base qualities are not recorded, but no much larger clone differs from it by a single base. The data were taken from a study of T cells in Graves' hyperthyroidism and ophthalmopathy (dated by TCRdb to the late 2010s). About the full investigation: Peripheral blood samples were taken at the time of initial diagnosis, prior to any treatment. TCR V-J signatures able to tell the groups apart were searched for in a discovery cohort of 95 to 100 patients, of whom roughly 42 had Graves' ophthalmopathy and 57 had stable Graves' hyperthyroidism. Whether ophthalmopathy could be predicted prospectively was tested in an independent validation cohort made up of about 18 hyperthyroidism patients plus 17 patients who later progressed to ophthalmopathy. The 75 to 100 discovery patients were divided at random into training and test sets in a 7:3 ratio. In addition, the study compared T-cell repertoires in thyroid tissue and in blood from roughly six Graves' hyperthyroidism patients. After blood sampling, hyperthyroidism patients were treated with methimazole at a starting dose of 30 mg daily, and ophthalmopathy patients were treated with high-dose intravenous methylprednisolone. According to the paper, TCR Vbeta CDR3 sequencing was carried out on 135 peripheral blood samples, which came from fewer than 50 ophthalmopathy, about 75 hyperthyroidism and approximately 17 progressor patients. Findings and caveats that apply to the study as a whole: No statistical method was used to fix the sample size in advance, and group allocation was not hidden from the investigators. Ophthalmopathy was separated from stable hyperthyroidism by a 13 V-J signature model, with about 86% sensitivity and approximately 81% specificity obtained in cross-validation and 80%/75% obtained in testing. Most expanded thyroid clonotypes (frequency above 0.001) were also found in blood, which suggests that blood repertoires may mirror thyroid immune responses. In validation, the model predicted progression to ophthalmopathy with 65% to 71% sensitivity and about 73% specificity, a median of roughly seven months before onset.

The TCR beta CDR3 regions were amplified from the RNA transcripts. For the first round of RT-PCR on the TCR CDR3, the HTBI primer set was used together with the Qiagen OneStep RT-PCR kit. Libraries were constructed in a second round of multiplex PCR, after which size selection and purification were performed. Sequencing of the libraries was done on an Illumina HiSeq2000 using paired-end 100 bp reads. The source study handled its data this way. SOAPnuke was used to process the raw data, throwing out any read that contained adapters or uncalled bases, had a mean Phred below 15, or lacked an exact constant-primer or identifier match. High-quality paired reads were merged using COPE v1.2.5, and each unique nucleotide sequence was defined as a clonotype. Clonotypes were aligned to IMGT TRBV, TRBD and TRBJ reference segments using MiTCR v1.1. Analysis was restricted to V-J combinations with a frequency above 0.0001, which covered roughly 99% of repertoires. The TCS score was defined as the ratio of F50 (clonal expansion) to E x V (chaos), calculated using BLOSUM62-based TCRdist between CDR3 peptides within each V-J. Welch's t-statistics and random forest reduced around 520 V-J features to around 14, which were used in a naive Bayes classifier (R e1071). TCRdb's own reprocessing of the public reads used fastp at Q25 and MiXCR and kept productive beta chains. Identical CDR3 protein sequences are pooled into one entry, listed with their most common genes and DNA. TCRdb, not the original authors, processed these V and J calls. In this sample the table shows about 640,000 distinct CDR3 sequences, roughly 20% of which occur a single time. The ten largest clones add up to under 35% of the sample.

Moderately to severely active disease, a Clinical Activity Score of at least 3, a NOSPECS grade of at least 4, and a duration under 3 months were present in ophthalmopathy patients. The study excluded patients with uncontrolled infections, other autoimmune diseases, pregnancy or lactation. Clinical symptoms, serum thyroxine and TRAb, thyroid ultrasound, and orbital computed tomography formed the basis for the diagnoses. PBMCs were isolated from around 10 ml of fresh peripheral blood by Ficoll-Paque density gradient centrifugation. Total RNA was extracted using Trizol reagent, and RNA quality was assessed on an Agilent 2100 Bioanalyzer. The germline V gene (reference sequence) sets CDR1 to SEHNR and CDR2 to FQNEAQ. V drops 5 bases and J drops 6 bases, leaving 18 bases in between. The CDR3 contains 15 residues, cysteine and phenylalanine counted. Kept here is only the CDR3 DNA, which spans 45 bases and is read in frame from base 1.

The sequence came from a young man with Graves' ophthalmopathy. Specimen: blood. The receptor chain draws on TRBV7-9 and TRBJ2-3; TRBD2 is a weak D gene call, 5 bases matching. The CDR3 region has the sequence CASSTWAGTVDTQYF. The DNA is TGTGCCAGCAGCACGTGGGCGGGTACTGTCGATACGCAGTATTTT.